The next 18 T cell receptor beta chains were all read from a single sample in a study of T cell responses to AZD1222 COVID-19 vaccine (dated by TCRdb to the early 2020s). The sample's time point label is to be understood as: baseline before first vaccination. Libraries were built with the immunoSEQ multiplex PCR assay. Held by TCRdb, this immuneACCESS table contains in-frame sequences only and omits some clones. Under half of the omission traces to an unresolved V gene where checked; the cause of the rest is unknown. The sample table lists about 140,000 clones, 70% to 90% of them with a count of one. About 5.5% of the sample goes to the ten largest clones. Source: peripheral blood, taken on day 0 of AZD1222 vaccination. Receptors were obtained from an adult in good health.

A word on this clone: The junction differs from germline at one of its ends, possibly a read error. The chain joins TRBV4-3 to TRBJ2-3; 12 bases agree with TRBD2. This CDR3 region has 12 residues. Germline values: CDR1 LGHNA, CDR2 YSLEER. The CDR3 sequence: CASSLRTSGTVF. The CDR3 coding sequence is TGCGCCAGCAGCCTTAGGACTAGCGGGACAGTTTTT.

The gene calls are TRBV27 and TRBJ1-6; D gene ambiguous. Germline CDR1 and CDR2: MNHEY and SMNVEV (reference sequence). This CDR3 contains 18 residues. The V gene lost 5 bases and the J gene lost 0 bases, with 17 bases spanning the gap. DNA of the CDR3: TGTGCCAGCAGTGCACAGCGCCAGAGGAGCTCCTATAATTCACCCCTCCACTTT. Translated, it gives CASSAQRQRSSYNSPLHF.

The V gene is TRBV27, the J gene TRBJ2-1; 7 positions agree with TRBD2. The CDR3 is 15 amino acids. The J segment lost 6 bases and the V segment lost 6 bases, leaving 11 bases of the junction unmatched. CDR1 is MNHEY and CDR2 is SMNVEV in the germline V gene (reference sequence). CDR3 loop: CASRRRDYKFNEQFF. CDR3 coding DNA: TGTGCCAGCAGGCGCCGGGACTACAAGTTCAATGAGCAGTTCTTC.

This chain uses TRBV3-1 (or the pseudogene TRBV3-2) with TRBJ1-2; the D gene is possibly TRBD1 (5 bases). CDR3 length: 18 residues. Germline V gene data show CDR1 as LGHDT and CDR2 as YNNKEL (reference sequence). The germline V and J ends were trimmed by 2 bases and 4 bases, with 23 bases remaining between them. The CDR3 DNA sequence: TGTGCCAGCAGCCAAATGGGGGGACGCCTTGACACGCGCTATGGCTACACCTTC. Its protein is CASSQMGGRLDTRYGYTF.

The chain links TRBV29-1 to TRBJ2-7; possible D gene TRBD1, 6 bases. This CDR3 spans 12 amino acids. Germline values: CDR1 SQVTM, CDR2 ANQGSEA. Trimming removed 4 bases from V and 3 bases from J, with 10 bases in between. CDR3 amino acids: CSVGTGLYEQYF. In nucleotides, the CDR3 is TGCAGCGTTGGAACAGGGCTCTACGAGCAGTACTTC.

V usage is TRBV30 and J usage is TRBJ2-2; 10 positions agree with TRBD2. V dropped 2 bases and J dropped 4; count of bases not matched to a gene: 7. Germline CDR1 and CDR2: GTSNPN and SVGIG (reference sequence). This CDR3 comprises 16 residues. DNA for the CDR3: TGTGCCTGGAGTCCATTTAGCGGGAGGCCCACCGGGGAGCTGTTTTTT. Translation: CAWSPFSGRPTGELFF.

The chain uses TRBV28 and TRBJ2-1; 8 bases map to TRBD1. V lost 5 bases to trimming and J lost 0 bases; unmatched junction nucleotides: 9. Germline V gene sequence: CDR1 MDHEN, CDR2 SYDVKM. CDR3 size: 17 residues. The CDR3 sequence is CASSAGTGGLSYNEQFF. CDR3 sequence (DNA): TGTGCCAGCAGTGCCGGGACAGGCGGTCTCTCCTACAATGAGCAGTTCTTC.

The CDR3 nucleotides are TGTGCCAGCACAGAGGGGGGCACTGAAGCTTTCTTT. Translated: CASTEGGTEAFF. V is TRBV2 and J is TRBJ1-1; tentatively, D is TRBD1 (6 bases). The CDR3 consists of 12 residues. Trimming took 7 bases from V and 4 from J, leaving 10 bases between them. Per the germline V gene, CDR1 is SNHLY and CDR2 is FYNNEI.

The chain combines TRBV5-8 with TRBJ1-1; D is ambiguous. Germline-derived CDR1 and CDR2 are SGHTS and YDEGEE. CDR3 length: 13 amino acids. Trimming took 4 bases from V and 3 from J, leaving 10 bases between them. The CDR3 DNA sequence: TGTGCCAGCAGCCACCAGATTGACACTGAAGCTTTCTTT. Translated, it gives CASSHQIDTEAFF.

V gene TRBV7-2 combines with J gene TRBJ2-2; the match to TRBD2 covers 7 bases. This CDR3 comprises 16 residues. Trimming removed 6 bases from V and 9 bases from J; junction bases left unmatched: 16. Germline lookup yields CDR1 SGHTA and CDR2 FQGNSA. The CDR3 DNA reads as TGTGCCAGCAGACCCGTAAGCGGGGTCCATCAGCGGGAGCTGTTTTTT. Translated: CASRPVSGVHQRELFF.

The chain carries TRBV6-1 and TRBJ2-7, with a possible D match to TRBD2 (7 bases). V was trimmed by 0 bases and J by 2 bases, leaving 14 bases between them. The CDR3 sequence is 16 residues long. The V gene's germline CDR1 is MNHNS and CDR2 SASEGT. CDR3 DNA sequence: TGTGCCAGCAGTGAAGCGGGAGGGGGACAAGCCTACGAGCAGTACTTC. It encodes CASSEAGGGQAYEQYF.

V usage is TRBV7-9 and J usage is TRBJ2-1; no reliable D call. V was trimmed by 1 base and J by 15 bases, leaving 13 bases between them. The V gene's germline CDR1 is SEHNR and CDR2 FQNEAQ (reference sequence). This CDR3 is 12 amino acids long. The CDR3 here is CASSLVQRSGFF. The CDR3 DNA reads as TGTGCCAGCAGCTTAGTCCAGCGCTCGGGGTTCTTC.

The gene calls are TRBV10-3 and TRBJ2-2; TRBD2 matches at 11 bases. Trimming cost V 0 bases and J 7 bases; bases outside gene matches: 4. The CDR3 spans 16 residues. Germline CDR1 ENHRY, CDR2 SYGVKD. The chain's CDR3 is CAISESTSGTVGELFF. CDR3 coding DNA: TGTGCCATCAGTGAGTCGACTAGCGGGACTGTCGGGGAGCTGTTTTTT.

This chain links TRBV24-1 with TRBJ1-2; 11 bases agree with TRBD1. The germline CDR1 and CDR2 sequences are KGHDR and SFDVKD. The CDR3 is 17 residues long. V dropped 1 base and J dropped 3; count of bases not matched to a gene: 6. As DNA, the CDR3 is TGTGCCACCAGTGATTTTCGCAGGGACAGGGGGTACTATGGCTACACCTTC. Translated: CATSDFRRDRGYYGYTF.

V is TRBV13 and J is TRBJ2-3; D remains unclear. V lost 0 bases and J lost 5, with 6 bases in between. The germline CDR1 and CDR2 sequences are PRHDT and FYEKMQ (reference sequence). The CDR3 has 13 residues. The CDR3 DNA is TGTGCCAGCAGCTTAGGCCTCGGAGATACGCAGTATTTT. Translated: CASSLGLGDTQYF.

This chain joins TRBV30 and TRBJ1-2; D remains ambiguous. CDR3 length: 13 amino acids. CDR1 and CDR2 (germline): GTSNPN, SVGIG (reference sequence). Trimming removed 3 bases from V and 0 bases from J, with 8 bases in between. The CDR3 here is CAWSPNPNYGYTF. CDR3 in DNA: TGTGCCTGGAGCCCCAATCCTAACTATGGCTACACCTTC.

This chain connects TRBV20-1 to TRBJ1-1; unclear D gene. This CDR3 has 10 amino acids. Germline CDR1 DFQATT, CDR2 SNEGSKA (reference sequence). Trimming took off 0 bases at V and 11 bases at J, with 7 bases between the two ends. The CDR3 region has the DNA TGCAGTGCTAGAGACCCCTTTGCTTTCTTT. Translating it yields CSARDPFAFF.

This rearrangement joins TRBV5-6 to TRBJ1-1, with 10 bases lining up with TRBD1. The CDR3 contains 15 residues. V lost 0 bases to trimming and J lost 3 bases; unmatched junction nucleotides: 2. Germline CDR1 SGHDT, CDR2 YYEEEE. The CDR3 here is CASSLAGTGDTEAFF. The CDR3 coding sequence is TGTGCCAGCAGCTTGGCCGGGACAGGGGACACTGAAGCTTTCTTT.